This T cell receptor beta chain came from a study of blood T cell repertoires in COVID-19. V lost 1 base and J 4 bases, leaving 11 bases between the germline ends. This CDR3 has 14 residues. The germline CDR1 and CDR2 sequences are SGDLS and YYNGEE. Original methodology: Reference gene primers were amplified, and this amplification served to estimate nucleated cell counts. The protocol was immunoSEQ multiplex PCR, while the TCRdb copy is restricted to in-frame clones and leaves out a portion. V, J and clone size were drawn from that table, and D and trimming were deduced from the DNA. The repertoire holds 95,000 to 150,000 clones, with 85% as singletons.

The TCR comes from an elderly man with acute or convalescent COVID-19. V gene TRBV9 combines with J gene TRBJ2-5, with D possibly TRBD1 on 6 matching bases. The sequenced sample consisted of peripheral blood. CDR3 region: CASSVYRDGETQYF. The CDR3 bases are TGTGCCAGCAGCGTATACAGGGATGGAGAGACCCAGTACTTC.